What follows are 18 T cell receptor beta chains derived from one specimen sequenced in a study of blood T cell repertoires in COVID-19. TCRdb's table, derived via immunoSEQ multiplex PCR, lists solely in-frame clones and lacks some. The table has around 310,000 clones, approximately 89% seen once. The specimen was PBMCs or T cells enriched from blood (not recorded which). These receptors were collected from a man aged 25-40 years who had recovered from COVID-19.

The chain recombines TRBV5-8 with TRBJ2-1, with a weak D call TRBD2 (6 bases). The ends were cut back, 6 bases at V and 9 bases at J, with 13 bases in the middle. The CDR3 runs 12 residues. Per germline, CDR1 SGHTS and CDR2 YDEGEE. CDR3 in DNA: TGTGCCAGCACCCAGGGAGGCGGTGAGCAGTTCTTC. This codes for CASTQGGGEQFF.

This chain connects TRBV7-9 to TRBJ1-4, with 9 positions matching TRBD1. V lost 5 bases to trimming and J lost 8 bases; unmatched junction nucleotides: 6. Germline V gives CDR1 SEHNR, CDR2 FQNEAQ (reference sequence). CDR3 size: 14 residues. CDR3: CASSMTGGKEKLFF. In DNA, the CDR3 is TGTGCCAGCAGCATGACAGGGGGTAAAGAAAAACTGTTTTTT.

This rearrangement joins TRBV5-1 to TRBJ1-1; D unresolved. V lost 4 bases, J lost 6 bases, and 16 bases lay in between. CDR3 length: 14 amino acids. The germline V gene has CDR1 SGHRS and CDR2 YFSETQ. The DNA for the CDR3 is TGCGCCAGCAGCGCCCTGTCCAAAGCGGCTGAAGCTTTCTTT. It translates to CASSALSKAAEAFF.

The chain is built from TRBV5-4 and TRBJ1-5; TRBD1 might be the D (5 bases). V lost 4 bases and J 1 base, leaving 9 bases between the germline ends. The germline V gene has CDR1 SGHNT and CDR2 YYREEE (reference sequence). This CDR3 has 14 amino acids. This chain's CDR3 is CASSPDSSNQPQHF. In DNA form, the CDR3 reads TGTGCCAGCAGCCCCGACAGCAGCAATCAGCCCCAGCATTTT. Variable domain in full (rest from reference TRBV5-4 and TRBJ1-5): ETGVTQSPTHLIKTRGQQVTLRCSSQSGHNTVSWYQQALGQGPQFIFQYYREEENGRGNFPPRFSGLQFPNYSSELNVNALELDDSALYLCASSPDSSNQPQHFGDGTRLSIL.

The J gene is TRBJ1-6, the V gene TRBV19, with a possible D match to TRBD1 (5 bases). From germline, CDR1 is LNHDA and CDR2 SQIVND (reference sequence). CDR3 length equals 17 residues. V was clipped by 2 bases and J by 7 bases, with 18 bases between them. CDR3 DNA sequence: TGTGCCAGTAGTATAATTTGGCCGGGAGGGGAGAATTCACCCCTCCACTTT. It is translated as CASSIIWPGGENSPLHF. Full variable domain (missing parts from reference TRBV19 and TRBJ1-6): DGGITQSPKYLFRKEGQNVTLSCEQNLNHDAMYWYRQDPGQGLRLIYYSQIVNDFQKGDIAEGYSVSREKKESFPLTVTSAQKNPTAFYLCASSIIWPGGENSPLHFGNGTRLTVT.

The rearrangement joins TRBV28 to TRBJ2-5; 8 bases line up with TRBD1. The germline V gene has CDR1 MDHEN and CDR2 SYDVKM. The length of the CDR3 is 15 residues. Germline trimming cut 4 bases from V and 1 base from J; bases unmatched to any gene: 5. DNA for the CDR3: TGTGCCAGCAGTTCCATAGGACAGGGCCAAGAGACCCAGTACTTC. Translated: CASSSIGQGQETQYF.

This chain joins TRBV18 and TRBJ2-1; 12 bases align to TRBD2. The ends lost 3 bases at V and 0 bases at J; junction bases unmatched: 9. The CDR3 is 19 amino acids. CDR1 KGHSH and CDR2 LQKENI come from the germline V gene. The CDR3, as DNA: TGTGCCAGCTCACCGCCCACTAGCGGGGGGCCCAGCTCCTACAATGAGCAGTTCTTC. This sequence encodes CASSPPTSGGPSSYNEQFF.

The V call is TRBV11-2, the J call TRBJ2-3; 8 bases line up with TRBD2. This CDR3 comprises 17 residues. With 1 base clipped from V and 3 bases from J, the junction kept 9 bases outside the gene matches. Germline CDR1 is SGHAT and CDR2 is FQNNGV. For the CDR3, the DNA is TGTGCCAGCAGCTTAGTCCCGAGCGGGGGTAGTACAGATACGCAGTATTTT. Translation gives CASSLVPSGGSTDTQYF.

CDR3 in amino acids: CASSQDPRAWGNYGYTF. The CDR3, as DNA: TGTGCCAGCAGCCAAGACCCGAGGGCCTGGGGAAACTATGGCTACACCTTC. The chain couples TRBV4-2 to TRBJ1-2; the D is unclear. Trimming shortened V by 0 bases and J by 2 bases, and 16 bases separated the two germline ends. Germline V lookup: CDR1 LGHNA, CDR2 YNFKEQ. The CDR3 has 17 amino acids.

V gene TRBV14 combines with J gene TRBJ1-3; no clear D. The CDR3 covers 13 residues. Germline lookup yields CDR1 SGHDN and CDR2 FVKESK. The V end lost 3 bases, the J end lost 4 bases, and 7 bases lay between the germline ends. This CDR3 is CASSQYSGNTIYF. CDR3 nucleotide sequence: TGTGCCAGCAGCCAGTACAGCGGAAACACCATATATTTT.

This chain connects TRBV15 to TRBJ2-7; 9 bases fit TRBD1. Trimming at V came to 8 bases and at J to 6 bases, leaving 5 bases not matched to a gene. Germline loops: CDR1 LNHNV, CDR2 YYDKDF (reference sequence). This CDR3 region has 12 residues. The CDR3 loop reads CATRGQGREQYF. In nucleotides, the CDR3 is TGTGCCACCCGGGGACAGGGTCGCGAGCAGTACTTC.

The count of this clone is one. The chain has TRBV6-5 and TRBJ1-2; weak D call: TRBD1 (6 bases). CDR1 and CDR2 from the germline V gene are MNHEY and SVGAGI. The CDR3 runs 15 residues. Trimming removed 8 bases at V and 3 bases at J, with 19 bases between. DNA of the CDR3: TGTGCCAGCCGGAGGATGGGGGCGTGGGACTATGGCTACACCTTC. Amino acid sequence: CASRRMGAWDYGYTF.

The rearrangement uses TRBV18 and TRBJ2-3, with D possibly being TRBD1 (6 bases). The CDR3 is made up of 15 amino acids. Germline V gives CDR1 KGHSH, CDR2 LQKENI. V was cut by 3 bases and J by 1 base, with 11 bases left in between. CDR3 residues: CASSPRDTGTDTQYF. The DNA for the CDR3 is TGTGCCAGCTCACCCCGGGACACCGGCACAGATACGCAGTATTTT. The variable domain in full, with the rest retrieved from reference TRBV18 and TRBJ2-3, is NAGVMQNPRHLVRRRGQEARLRCSPMKGHSHVYWYRQLPEEGLKFMVYLQKENIIDESGMPKERFSAEFPKEGPSILRIQQVVRGDSAAYFCASSPRDTGTDTQYFGPGTRLTVL.

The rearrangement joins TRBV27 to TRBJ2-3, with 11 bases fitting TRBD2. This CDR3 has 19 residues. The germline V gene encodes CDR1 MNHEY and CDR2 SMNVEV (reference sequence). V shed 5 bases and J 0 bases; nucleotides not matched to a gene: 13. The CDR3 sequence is CASSELAGAQLLSTDTQYF. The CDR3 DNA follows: TGTGCCAGCAGTGAACTAGCGGGGGCTCAACTACTTAGCACAGATACGCAGTATTTT.

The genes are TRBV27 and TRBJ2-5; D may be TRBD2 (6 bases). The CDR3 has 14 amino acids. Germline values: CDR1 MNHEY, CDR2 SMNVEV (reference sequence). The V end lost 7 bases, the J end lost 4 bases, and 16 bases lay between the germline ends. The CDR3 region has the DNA TGTGCCAGCACTCGGACGGCGGGGCGAGAGACCCAGTACTTC. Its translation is CASTRTAGRETQYF.

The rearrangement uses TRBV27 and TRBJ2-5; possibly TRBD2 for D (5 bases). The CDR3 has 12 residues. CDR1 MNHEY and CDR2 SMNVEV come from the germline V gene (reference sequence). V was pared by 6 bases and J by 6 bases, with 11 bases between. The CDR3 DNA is TGTGCCAGCAGCCAGGACTGGAAGACCCAGTACTTC. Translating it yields CASSQDWKTQYF.

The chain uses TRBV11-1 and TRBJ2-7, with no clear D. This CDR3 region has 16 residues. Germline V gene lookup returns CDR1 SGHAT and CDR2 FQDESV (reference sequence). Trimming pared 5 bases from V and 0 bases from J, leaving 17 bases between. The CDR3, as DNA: TGTGCCAGCAGCCCCCGTGGTTGGGTAGCCTCCTACGAGCAGTACTTC. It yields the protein CASSPRGWVASYEQYF.

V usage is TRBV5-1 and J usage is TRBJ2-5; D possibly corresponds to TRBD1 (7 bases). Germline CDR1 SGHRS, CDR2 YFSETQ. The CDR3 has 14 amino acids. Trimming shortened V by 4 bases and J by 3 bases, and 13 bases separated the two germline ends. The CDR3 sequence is CASSRGTAKETQYF. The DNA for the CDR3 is TGCGCCAGCAGCCGCGGGACAGCGAAAGAGACCCAGTACTTC.